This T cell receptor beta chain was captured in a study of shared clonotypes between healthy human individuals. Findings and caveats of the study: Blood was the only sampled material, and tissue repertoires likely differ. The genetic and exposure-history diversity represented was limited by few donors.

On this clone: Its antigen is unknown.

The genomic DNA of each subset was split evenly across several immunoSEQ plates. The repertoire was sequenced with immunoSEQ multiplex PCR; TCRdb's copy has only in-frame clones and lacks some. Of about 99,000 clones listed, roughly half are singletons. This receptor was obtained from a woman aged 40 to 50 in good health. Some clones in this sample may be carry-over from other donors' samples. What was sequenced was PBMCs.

The CDR3 coding sequence is TGTGCCAGCAGCAAAGCGGGGAGAGGCAATCAGCCCCAGCATTTT. It translates to CASSKAGRGNQPQHF. The chain uses TRBV2 and TRBJ1-5, with no clear D. Trimming took off 6 bases at V and 2 bases at J, with 14 bases between the two ends. In germline, CDR1 is SNHLY, CDR2 FYNNEI. The CDR3 runs to 15 residues. The full variable domain, its missing parts supplied by reference TRBV2 and TRBJ1-5, is EPEVTQTPSHQVTQMGQEVILRCVPISNHLYFYWYRQILGQKVEFLVSFYNNEISEKSEIFDDQFSVERPDGSNFTLKIRSTKLEDSAMYFCASSKAGRGNQPQHFGDGTRLSIL.